These T cell receptor beta chains were read from a single sample in a study of blood T cell repertoires in COVID-19. Assay: immunoSEQ multiplex PCR; the TCRdb copy retains only in-frame clones and omits some. Of around 460,000 clones in the sample, roughly 90% were seen once. Specimen: peripheral blood. Source of these receptors: a young man with COVID-19, enrolled during active disease. CDR3s include the opening cysteine and the closing phenylalanine or tryptophan. Fields, in order: V gene, D gene, clone size, J gene, CDR3 DNA, CDR3 protein. The D gene is left open where the match is weak. Size is stated for part of the rows, as once, few or many counts, or as a class when the clone is expanded.

v_call: TRBV12-3/TRBV12-4; d_call: .; clone_size: .; j_call: TRBJ1-1; cdr3_nt: TGTGCCAGCAGTGACAGACCTGAAGCTTTCTTT; cdr3_aa: CASSDRPEAFF
v_call: TRBV7-9; d_call: .; clone_size: .; j_call: TRBJ2-7; cdr3_nt: TGTGCCAGCAGCTTATCAGGGGACCACGAGCAGTACTTC; cdr3_aa: CASSLSGDHEQYF
v_call: TRBV2; d_call: TRBD1; clone_size: .; j_call: TRBJ2-6; cdr3_nt: TGTGCCGACAGGGGGGCTGGGGCCAACGTCCTGACTTTC; cdr3_aa: CADRGAGANVLTF
v_call: TRBV3-1/TRBV3-2; d_call: .; clone_size: .; j_call: TRBJ2-2; cdr3_nt: TGTGCCAGCAGCCAAGCATCCCGGGGGAACACCGGGGAGCTGTTTTTT; cdr3_aa: CASSQASRGNTGELFF
v_call: TRBV19; d_call: .; clone_size: .; j_call: TRBJ2-3; cdr3_nt: TGTGCCAGTAGCGGGGTTGCGGGCCTCACAGATACGCAGTATTTT; cdr3_aa: CASSGVAGLTDTQYF
v_call: TRBV19; d_call: TRBD2; clone_size: .; j_call: TRBJ2-6; cdr3_nt: TGTGCCAGTAGTCCAATAGCGGGAGAAGTATCTGGGGCCAACGTCCTGACTTTC; cdr3_aa: CASSPIAGEVSGANVLTF
v_call: TRBV4-1; d_call: TRBD2; clone_size: once; j_call: TRBJ2-3; cdr3_nt: TGCGCCAGCAGCCAACCATGGGCGGGAGTTAAAGATACGCAGTATTTT; cdr3_aa: CASSQPWAGVKDTQYF
v_call: TRBV7-9; d_call: TRBD2; clone_size: .; j_call: TRBJ2-7; cdr3_nt: TGTGCCAGCAGATCAAGCGGGAGTGGGAACGAGCAGTACTTC; cdr3_aa: CASRSSGSGNEQYF
v_call: TRBV19; d_call: .; clone_size: .; j_call: TRBJ2-7; cdr3_nt: TGTGCCAGTAGCCTCGGGGGGCGGCTGACCTACGAGCAGTACTTC; cdr3_aa: CASSLGGRLTYEQYF
v_call: TRBV5-1; d_call: .; clone_size: once; j_call: TRBJ2-7; cdr3_nt: TGCGCCAGCAGCTTGAGGGTCACACCCGGGGGTTACGAGCAGTACTTC; cdr3_aa: CASSLRVTPGGYEQYF
v_call: TRBV6-1; d_call: TRBD1; clone_size: .; j_call: TRBJ1-5; cdr3_nt: TGTGCCAGCAGTGAACACGAGGCAGGGGGTCAGCCCCAGCATTTT; cdr3_aa: CASSEHEAGGQPQHF
v_call: TRBV5-1; d_call: TRBD1; clone_size: .; j_call: TRBJ1-2; cdr3_nt: TGCGCCAGCAGCTTGGGGACAGGGCATGGCTACACCTTC; cdr3_aa: CASSLGTGHGYTF
v_call: TRBV7-6; d_call: .; clone_size: once; j_call: TRBJ1-4; cdr3_nt: TGTGCCAGCAGCTTAGGGGGCAGAAATGAAAAACTGTTTTTT; cdr3_aa: CASSLGGRNEKLFF
v_call: TRBV19; d_call: .; clone_size: once; j_call: TRBJ2-7; cdr3_nt: TGTGCCAGTAGTATTGGCCAGGGAACTGGTGTGGTGTACGAGCAGTACTTC; cdr3_aa: CASSIGQGTGVVYEQYF
v_call: TRBV24-1; d_call: TRBD1; clone_size: .; j_call: TRBJ2-7; cdr3_nt: TGTGCCACGGGGGACAGGGGAGGCGAGCAGTACTTC; cdr3_aa: CATGDRGGEQYF
v_call: TRBV30; d_call: .; clone_size: .; j_call: TRBJ1-1; cdr3_nt: TGTGCCTGGAGTGTACGGGGGACTGGGAACACTGAAGCTTTCTTT; cdr3_aa: CAWSVRGTGNTEAFF
v_call: TRBV11-3; d_call: TRBD2; clone_size: .; j_call: TRBJ2-1; cdr3_nt: TGTGCCAGCAGCTTATCACTAGCGGCTAACAATGAGCAGTTCTTC; cdr3_aa: CASSLSLAANNEQFF
v_call: TRBV6-6; d_call: .; clone_size: few; j_call: TRBJ2-2; cdr3_nt: TGTGCCAGCAGTCGACAGGCCCCGAACACCGGGGAGCTGTTTTTT; cdr3_aa: CASSRQAPNTGELFF
v_call: TRBV5-1; d_call: .; clone_size: .; j_call: TRBJ1-1; cdr3_nt: TGCGCCAGCAGCTTGGACGGACCAGGAGGCGTGAACACTGAAGCTTTCTTT; cdr3_aa: CASSLDGPGGVNTEAFF
v_call: TRBV18; d_call: .; clone_size: .; j_call: TRBJ2-5; cdr3_nt: TGTGCCAGCTCACCACTGGAGAACCAAGAGACCCAGTACTTC; cdr3_aa: CASSPLENQETQYF
v_call: TRBV7-2; d_call: .; clone_size: .; j_call: TRBJ2-1; cdr3_nt: TGTGCCAGCAGCTTGGATCGGGGCTACAATGAGCAGTTCTTC; cdr3_aa: CASSLDRGYNEQFF
v_call: TRBV18; d_call: TRBD2; clone_size: .; j_call: TRBJ2-1; cdr3_nt: TGTGCCAGCTCACCGCGGGAGACAAATGAGCAGTTCTTC; cdr3_aa: CASSPRETNEQFF
v_call: TRBV7-6; d_call: TRBD2; clone_size: once; j_call: TRBJ2-3; cdr3_nt: TGTGCCAGCAGCCAGACTAGCGGGGGCTACACAGATACGCAGTATTTT; cdr3_aa: CASSQTSGGYTDTQYF
v_call: TRBV5-6; d_call: .; clone_size: .; j_call: TRBJ1-4; cdr3_nt: TGTGCCAGCAGCTTGGCTGTCGTTAATGAAAAACTGTTTTTT; cdr3_aa: CASSLAVVNEKLFF
v_call: TRBV28; d_call: TRBD1; clone_size: .; j_call: TRBJ2-4; cdr3_nt: TGTGCCAGCAGTTTAAACAGGGGGCGTATAAACATTCAGTACTTC; cdr3_aa: CASSLNRGRINIQYF
v_call: TRBV3-1/TRBV3-2; d_call: .; clone_size: .; j_call: TRBJ2-7; cdr3_nt: TGTGCCAGCAGCCACAGTCCAGCGTCGCAGTACTTC; cdr3_aa: CASSHSPASQYF
v_call: TRBV10-3; d_call: TRBD2; clone_size: once; j_call: TRBJ2-3; cdr3_nt: TGTGCCATCAGTGATGGGGGGGAGGATACGCAGTATTTT; cdr3_aa: CAISDGGEDTQYF
v_call: TRBV7-2; d_call: .; clone_size: .; j_call: TRBJ1-1; cdr3_nt: TGTGCCAGCAGCGTAGGGACGGGGGGAATGGGCACTGAAGCTTTCTTT; cdr3_aa: CASSVGTGGMGTEAFF
v_call: TRBV2; d_call: TRBD1; clone_size: .; j_call: TRBJ1-2; cdr3_nt: TGTGCCAGCTGCAACCAGGGGGATGGTTTACGTGGCTACACCTTC; cdr3_aa: CASCNQGDGLRGYTF
v_call: TRBV5-4; d_call: .; clone_size: .; j_call: TRBJ2-2; cdr3_nt: TGTGCCAGCAGCTTCGGTTCCGGGGAGCTGTTTTTT; cdr3_aa: CASSFGSGELFF
v_call: TRBV6-5; d_call: TRBD1; clone_size: .; j_call: TRBJ1-2; cdr3_nt: TGTGCCAGCAGTCCAGGGGGCTTCTATGGCTACACCTTC; cdr3_aa: CASSPGGFYGYTF
v_call: TRBV12-3/TRBV12-4; d_call: TRBD2; clone_size: .; j_call: TRBJ2-3; cdr3_nt: TGTGCCAGCAGTTTATCGGGGGGAGATACGCAGTATTTT; cdr3_aa: CASSLSGGDTQYF
v_call: TRBV7-9; d_call: .; clone_size: .; j_call: TRBJ1-6; cdr3_nt: TGTGCCAGCGGACACAGGGACGGTTTTCATAATTCACCCCTCCACTTT; cdr3_aa: CASGHRDGFHNSPLHF
v_call: TRBV25-1; d_call: .; clone_size: .; j_call: TRBJ2-7; cdr3_nt: TGTGCCAGCAGTCGCGGGACGGGCCCCTACGAGCAGTACTTC; cdr3_aa: CASSRGTGPYEQYF
v_call: TRBV27; d_call: TRBD1; clone_size: .; j_call: TRBJ2-2; cdr3_nt: TGTGCCAGCAGCCGTAGACAGGGTGTGTCCCACGGGGAGCTGTTTTTT; cdr3_aa: CASSRRQGVSHGELFF
v_call: TRBV3-1/TRBV3-2; d_call: .; clone_size: .; j_call: TRBJ2-7; cdr3_nt: TGTGCCACACAAAGGAGGAGCTCCTACGAGCAGTACTTC; cdr3_aa: CATQRRSSYEQYF
v_call: TRBV6-4; d_call: TRBD2; clone_size: .; j_call: TRBJ2-3; cdr3_nt: TGTGCCAGCAGTGACTATGCTAGCGGGGATAGCACAGATACGCAGTATTTT; cdr3_aa: CASSDYASGDSTDTQYF
v_call: TRBV30; d_call: .; clone_size: few; j_call: TRBJ1-2; cdr3_nt: TGTGCCTGGAGTTCGACAGTATATGGCTACACCTTC; cdr3_aa: CAWSSTVYGYTF
v_call: TRBV6-2/TRBV6-3; d_call: .; clone_size: once; j_call: TRBJ2-3; cdr3_nt: TGTGCCAGCAGTACAGGGATTACGCAGTATTTT; cdr3_aa: CASSTGITQYF
v_call: TRBV11-2; d_call: TRBD2; clone_size: .; j_call: TRBJ2-7; cdr3_nt: TGTGCCAGCAGCCCCTGGGTTTGGGGGGGAAAATACGAGCAGTACTTC; cdr3_aa: CASSPWVWGGKYEQYF
v_call: TRBV2; d_call: .; clone_size: .; j_call: TRBJ2-2; cdr3_nt: TGTGCCAGCAGTGAAGCCCGAGGGTCCGGGGAGCTGTTTTTT; cdr3_aa: CASSEARGSGELFF
v_call: TRBV24-1; d_call: .; clone_size: .; j_call: TRBJ2-5; cdr3_nt: TGTGCCACCAGTGACCCACGCGGGCGTTCTGAGACCCAGTACTTC; cdr3_aa: CATSDPRGRSETQYF
v_call: TRBV5-1; d_call: TRBD2; clone_size: .; j_call: TRBJ2-5; cdr3_nt: TGCGCCAGCAGCTCCCGGGAACCAGGGAGGGTATTGGAGACCCAGTACTTC; cdr3_aa: CASSSREPGRVLETQYF
v_call: TRBV9; d_call: TRBD2; clone_size: once; j_call: TRBJ2-2; cdr3_nt: TGTGCCAGCAGCGTAGGCGGGGGGAACACCGGGGAGCTGTTTTTT; cdr3_aa: CASSVGGGNTGELFF
v_call: TRBV19; d_call: TRBD2; clone_size: .; j_call: TRBJ2-5; cdr3_nt: TGTGCCAGTAGCGGGGGGACCCAAACAGTGCAGTACTTC; cdr3_aa: CASSGGTQTVQYF
v_call: TRBV7-9; d_call: TRBD2; clone_size: .; j_call: TRBJ2-5; cdr3_nt: TGTGCCAGCAGCTCGATGGGACTACAAGAGACCCAGTACTTC; cdr3_aa: CASSSMGLQETQYF
v_call: TRBV7-2; d_call: .; clone_size: .; j_call: TRBJ2-3; cdr3_nt: TGTGCCAGCAGTTTCAGGCGTGCTAGCACAGATACGCAGTATTTT; cdr3_aa: CASSFRRASTDTQYF
v_call: TRBV3-1/TRBV3-2; d_call: TRBD2; clone_size: .; j_call: TRBJ2-1; cdr3_nt: TGTGCCAGCAGCCATTATGGCGGGAGGAATGAGCAGTTCTTC; cdr3_aa: CASSHYGGRNEQFF
v_call: TRBV5-1; d_call: TRBD2; clone_size: .; j_call: TRBJ2-7; cdr3_nt: TGCGCCAGCAGCCTCGGGACTAGCGGCTACGAGCAGTACTTC; cdr3_aa: CASSLGTSGYEQYF
v_call: TRBV5-4; d_call: TRBD2; clone_size: .; j_call: TRBJ2-3; cdr3_nt: TGTGCCAGCAGCCCGGGACTAGCGGGAGATACGCAGTATTTT; cdr3_aa: CASSPGLAGDTQYF
v_call: TRBV7-9; d_call: .; clone_size: .; j_call: TRBJ2-1; cdr3_nt: TGTGCCAGCAGCCGAGACAGTTACTTAGGTTCCCAGTTCTTC; cdr3_aa: CASSRDSYLGSQFF
v_call: TRBV14; d_call: TRBD2; clone_size: .; j_call: TRBJ2-5; cdr3_nt: TGTGCCAGCAGCCAACCAAGCGGGGGACTCCAAGAGACCCAGTACTTC; cdr3_aa: CASSQPSGGLQETQYF